This T cell receptor beta chain was documented in a study of T-cell reconstitution after alpha-beta-depleted transplantation in children. Whole-study results and caveats: Elevated TCRbeta diversity at day 60 was traced, in some patients, to surviving recipient T cells and thymic progenitors. Two months or so post-transplant, alpha-beta T cells reportedly derived from several hundred expanded graft clones. T cells produced anew were the main source of T-cell counts and diversity one year after transplant.

This clonotype was observed many times. Its antigen is still unknown. As it was prepared, the TCRbeta library received unique molecular identifiers. One entry per CDR3 protein, called by TCRdb with MiXCR from the PCR reads. The data hold around 800,000 distinct CDR3 sequences, with less than 20% observed a single time. CDR1 and CDR2 from the germline V gene are MNHEY and SMNVEV (reference sequence). Trimming took off 5 bases at V and 0 bases at J, with 10 bases between the two ends. The CDR3 covers 14 residues. Sequenced material: PBMCs, mostly from graft donor cells, taken 360 days after TCRalphabeta/CD19-depleted stem cell transplant. V and J are TRBV27 and TRBJ1-2; D perhaps matches TRBD1 (5 bases). This sequence originates from a male patient between 5 and 17 years old who had a stem cell transplant for acute lymphoblastic leukemia, so the T cells may come from the graft donor. This CDR3 reads CASSGQGANYGYTF. Here the CDR3 DNA reads TGTGCCAGCAGTGGACAAGGAGCTAACTATGGCTACACCTTC.